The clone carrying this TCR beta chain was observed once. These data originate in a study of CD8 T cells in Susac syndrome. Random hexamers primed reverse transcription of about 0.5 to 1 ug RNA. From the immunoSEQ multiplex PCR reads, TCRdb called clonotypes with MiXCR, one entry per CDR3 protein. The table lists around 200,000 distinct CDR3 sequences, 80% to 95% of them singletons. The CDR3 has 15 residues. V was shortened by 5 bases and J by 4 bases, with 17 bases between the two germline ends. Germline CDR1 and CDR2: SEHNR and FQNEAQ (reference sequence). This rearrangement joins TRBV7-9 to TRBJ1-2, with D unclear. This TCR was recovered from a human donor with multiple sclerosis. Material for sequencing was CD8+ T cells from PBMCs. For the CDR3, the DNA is TGTGCCAGCAGCCGTGAATCGGGCGGTTTCTATGGCTACACCTTC. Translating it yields CASSRESGGFYGYTF.